A single TCR beta chain is shown here with its context. The antigen remains unidentified. The data derive from a study of cytomegalovirus exposure and HLA in healthy donors. This PCR relied on a set of 60 Vbeta primers and 13 Jbeta primers. Using immunoSEQ multiplex PCR, the repertoire was profiled, and TCRdb retains in-frame clones only, with some absent. Among roughly 110,000 clones, over 70% were seen once, and the ten largest hold 2.5% to 3.5%. Losses at the gene ends were 0 bases for V and 4 bases for J; bases not matched to a gene: 9. This CDR3 spans 17 amino acids. Per the germline V gene, CDR1 is SGHRS and CDR2 is YFSETQ. Study conclusions and caveats: An ancestry cluster, one associated with Asian ancestry, reportedly showed fewer N-insertions than the roughly 700-donor mean in a later analysis.

Healthy individuals who donated bone marrow served as the donors. This clonotype was sampled from a male donor in good health and CMV-seropositive. The V call is TRBV5-1, the J call TRBJ2-2; 7 bases agree with TRBD2. The sample was PBMCs. Written as DNA, the CDR3 is TGCGCCAGCAGCTTGGGGACCGGGACTACCGTCACCGGGGAGCTGTTTTTT. Translation gives CASSLGTGTTVTGELFF.